The 25 T cell receptor beta chains in this list originate from one sample, sequenced in a study of blood T cell repertoires in COVID-19. Sequencing used immunoSEQ multiplex PCR; TCRdb keeps in-frame clones, though not all of them. The repertoire includes roughly 70,000 clones, around 90% of them detected once, and around 9% sits in the top ten. Specimen: peripheral blood. The origin of the receptors is a human donor in a cohort sampled during active COVID-19.

V gene TRBV24-1 combines with J gene TRBJ2-5; the D gene is possibly TRBD1 (5 bases). The ends were cut back, 9 bases at V and 1 base at J, with 17 bases in the middle. Germline CDR1 KGHDR, CDR2 SFDVKD. The CDR3 has 15 amino acids. The CDR3 DNA reads TGTGCCACCGGAGACCGGGCTAGGGGCCAAGAGACCCAGTACTTC. Protein product: CATGDRARGQETQYF.

This chain links TRBV2 with TRBJ1-3, with 7 bases that match TRBD1. Trimming at V came to 6 bases and at J to 2 bases, leaving 4 bases not matched to a gene. Germline-derived CDR1 and CDR2 are SNHLY and FYNNEI. This CDR3 is built from 14 residues. The CDR3 nucleotides read TGTGCCAGCAGAGCGACAGGGACTGGAAACACCATATATTTT. Protein sequence: CASRATGTGNTIYF.

The chain employs TRBV27 and TRBJ1-2; 7 positions agree with TRBD1. From germline, CDR1 is MNHEY and CDR2 SMNVEV (reference sequence). CDR3 length equals 15 residues. After removal of 3 bases from V and 3 bases from J, the junction contained 7 bases not matched to a gene. CDR3 nucleotides: TGTGCCAGCAGTTTTGGGCAGGGGGAATACTATGGCTACACCTTC. It specifies CASSFGQGEYYGYTF.

This clone was detected once. V usage is TRBV2 and J usage is TRBJ2-7; 12 bases are shared with TRBD2. The CDR3 is 14 residues long. CDR1 and CDR2 from the germline V gene are SNHLY and FYNNEI. V was pared by 1 base and J by 6 bases, with 1 base of the junction left unmatched. CDR3: CASSEGLAGAEQYF. Here the CDR3 DNA reads TGTGCCAGCAGTGAAGGACTAGCGGGGGCCGAGCAGTACTTC.

In this sample, this clone turned up once. This chain uses TRBV19 with TRBJ2-7; the D gene is possibly TRBD2 (6 bases). This CDR3 has 15 amino acids. Germline CDR1 and CDR2: LNHDA and SQIVND (reference sequence). The V gene lost 3 bases and the J gene lost 3 bases, with 15 bases spanning the gap. CDR3 amino acids: CASSIAGHGDYEQYF. The DNA for the CDR3 is TGTGCCAGTAGTATCGCGGGGCATGGAGACTACGAGCAGTACTTC.

The chain is built from TRBV2 and TRBJ1-3; possibly TRBD1 for D (5 bases). The V end lost 7 bases, the J end lost 0 bases, and 10 bases lay between the germline ends. Germline loops: CDR1 SNHLY, CDR2 FYNNEI. CDR3 length equals 14 residues. This chain's CDR3 is CASIKGASGNTIYF. CDR3 coding DNA: TGTGCCAGCATCAAAGGGGCCTCTGGAAACACCATATATTTT.

V and J are TRBV27 and TRBJ2-7; 8 positions match TRBD1. Trimming at V came to 6 bases and at J to 9 bases, leaving 10 bases not matched to a gene. Looked up from germline, CDR1 is MNHEY and CDR2 is SMNVEV (reference sequence). This CDR3 contains 13 residues. CDR3 in amino acids: CASSPTGVRGQYF. The CDR3 coding sequence is TGTGCCAGCAGCCCGACAGGGGTTCGCGGGCAGTACTTC.

V is TRBV11-1 and J is TRBJ1-2, with D perhaps TRBD1 (5 bases). Looked up from germline, CDR1 is SGHAT and CDR2 is FQDESV (reference sequence). The CDR3 totals 15 residues. V dropped 1 base and J dropped 2 bases, with 11 bases sitting between them. CDR3 sequence (DNA): TGTGCCAGCAGCTTAGATCCCCGACAGAACTATGGCTACACCTTC. This gives the protein CASSLDPRQNYGYTF. The full variable domain, its missing parts supplied by reference TRBV11-1 and TRBJ1-2, is EAEVAQSPRYKITEKSQAVAFWCDPISGHATLYWYRQILGQGPELLVQFQDESVVDDSQLPKDRFSAERLKGVDSTLKIQPAELGDSAMYLCASSLDPRQNYGYTFGSGTRLTVV.

The chain combines TRBV9 with TRBJ2-7; perhaps TRBD1 as D (5 bases). The V gene's germline CDR1 is SGDLS and CDR2 YYNGEE. The CDR3 extends over 15 amino acids. V was clipped by 0 bases and J by 4 bases, with 14 bases between them. The CDR3 coding sequence is TGTGCCAGCAGCGTAGCGGCAGGGATCGGGTACGAGCAGTACTTC. Its translation is CASSVAAGIGYEQYF.

The genes are TRBV19 and TRBJ1-2; D is possibly TRBD1 (6 bases). Germline loops: CDR1 LNHDA, CDR2 SQIVND (reference sequence). The CDR3 consists of 14 residues. Trimming shortened V by 11 bases and J by 2 bases, and 18 bases separated the two germline ends. CDR3: CAARGGGNNYGYTF. The CDR3 nucleotides are TGTGCCGCACGAGGGGGAGGGAACAACTATGGCTACACCTTC. The whole variable domain, filled in from reference TRBV19 and TRBJ1-2, reads DGGITQSPKYLFRKEGQNVTLSCEQNLNHDAMYWYRQDPGQGLRLIYYSQIVNDFQKGDIAEGYSVSREKKESFPLTVTSAQKNPTAFYLCAARGGGNNYGYTFGSGTRLTVV.

This sequence joins TRBV27 and TRBJ2-4; tentatively, D is TRBD1 (5 bases). Germline assignment: CDR1 MNHEY and CDR2 SMNVEV (reference sequence). The CDR3 is 12 amino acids. With 7 bases removed from V and 10 bases from J, the gap between germline ends came to 14 bases. The CDR3 DNA reads TGTGCCAGCACCTCCCCCCGACAGATTCAGTACTTC. Translated, it gives CASTSPRQIQYF.

The chain combines TRBV11-2 with TRBJ2-7; 8 nucleotides line up with TRBD1. Germline lookup yields CDR1 SGHAT and CDR2 FQNNGV. The J segment lost 2 bases and the V segment lost 6 bases, leaving 6 bases of the junction unmatched. This CDR3 spans 14 amino acids. CDR3 nucleotides: TGTGCCAGCAGTCTACAGGGGGTCCCCTACGAGCAGTACTTC. It codes for CASSLQGVPYEQYF.

The chain links TRBV28 to TRBJ1-5; D is undetermined. There are 14 residues in the CDR3. The V gene lost 3 bases and the J gene lost 1 base, with 7 bases spanning the gap. Germline V gene lookup returns CDR1 MDHEN and CDR2 SYDVKM. The CDR3 DNA follows: TGTGCCAGCAGTTTTCCGGGGAGCAATCAGCCCCAGCATTTT. Translated: CASSFPGSNQPQHF.

V gene TRBV7-9 combines with J gene TRBJ2-7, with a possible D match to TRBD2 (5 bases). The length of the CDR3 is 12 residues. V lost 1 base and J 8 bases, leaving 9 bases between the germline ends. CDR1 and CDR2 from the germline V gene are SEHNR and FQNEAQ (reference sequence). CDR3 loop: CASSLVGEQQYF. CDR3 DNA sequence: TGTGCCAGCAGCTTAGTCGGGGAGCAGCAGTACTTC.

The chain combines TRBV27 with TRBJ1-5; D uncertain. Germline V gene lookup returns CDR1 MNHEY and CDR2 SMNVEV (reference sequence). Deletions cut 3 bases from V and 8 bases from J, with 14 bases between. This CDR3 contains 14 residues. The CDR3 region is CASSLSGFVKPQHF. CDR3 DNA: TGTGCCAGCAGTTTGTCGGGGTTTGTAAAGCCCCAGCATTTT.

The CDR3 reads CASSLAGDGVRYGYTF. CDR3 coding DNA: TGTGCCAGCAGCTTAGCAGGGGATGGGGTACGCTATGGCTACACCTTC. The genes are TRBV7-3 and TRBJ1-2, with a tentative D call TRBD1 (6 bases). This CDR3 is 16 amino acids long. V was pared by 2 bases and J by 4 bases, with 17 bases between. The germline V gene encodes CDR1 SGHTA and CDR2 FQGTGA.

This chain connects TRBV5-5 to TRBJ2-7, with D tentatively TRBD2 (5 bases). The CDR3 extends over 18 amino acids. Germline V gene data show CDR1 as SGHKS and CDR2 as YYEKEE (reference sequence). The V end lost 0 bases, the J end lost 3 bases, and 22 bases lay between the germline ends. CDR3 coding DNA: TGTGCCAGCAGCTTGGTACCTACAGAGGCCCTACTAGACTACGAGCAGTACTTC. Its protein product is CASSLVPTEALLDYEQYF.

The chain has TRBV3-1 (or the pseudogene TRBV3-2) and TRBJ1-3; tentatively, D is TRBD1 (5 bases). Germline V gives CDR1 LGHDT, CDR2 YNNKEL (reference sequence). The CDR3 is 15 residues long. Between the trimmed V and J ends, which lost 0 bases and 3 bases, there was a span of 9 bases. CDR3 loop: CASSQDVGGGNTIYF. CDR3 DNA: TGTGCCAGCAGCCAAGACGTGGGGGGTGGAAACACCATATATTTT.

This clone was seen a handful of times. The V and J genes are TRBV6-5 and TRBJ1-2; 10 positions agree with TRBD1. V was clipped by 5 bases and J by 3 bases; unmatched bases: 6. Germline-derived CDR1 and CDR2 are MNHEY and SVGAGI. There are 15 residues in the CDR3. Written as DNA, the CDR3 is TGTGCCAGCAGTCCCCGGGGGACAGGGGACTATGGCTACACCTTC. As protein: CASSPRGTGDYGYTF.

V is TRBV19 and J is TRBJ1-5; 7 positions agree with TRBD1. The CDR3 spans 15 residues. Looked up from germline, CDR1 is LNHDA and CDR2 is SQIVND (reference sequence). Trimming took 6 bases from V and 6 from J; bases not matched to a gene: 11. The CDR3 DNA reads TGTGCCAGTAGCGACCTCACAGGGGAGAGTCAGCCCCAGCATTTT. This sequence encodes CASSDLTGESQPQHF. The variable domain in full, completed from reference TRBV19 and TRBJ1-5, reads DGGITQSPKYLFRKEGQNVTLSCEQNLNHDAMYWYRQDPGQGLRLIYYSQIVNDFQKGDIAEGYSVSREKKESFPLTVTSAQKNPTAFYLCASSDLTGESQPQHFGDGTRLSIL.

The chain uses TRBV6-2 or TRBV6-3 and TRBJ1-5; weak D call: TRBD1 (5 bases). V was trimmed by 5 bases and J by 7 bases, leaving 12 bases between them. This CDR3 is built from 13 residues. CDR1 is MNHEY, CDR2 SVGEGT, per germline. The CDR3 coding sequence is TGTGCCAGCAGTCCCCCAGGGAGGCAGCCCCAGCATTTT. Its translation: CASSPPGRQPQHF.

This clone was counted a few times. The chain has TRBV5-6 and TRBJ1-2; a weak D match, TRBD1 (5 bases). V was cut by 4 bases and J by 0 bases, with 10 bases left in between. There are 14 residues in the CDR3. Germline loops: CDR1 SGHDT, CDR2 YYEEEE. CDR3 amino acids: CASSLGPANYGYTF. The CDR3 nucleotides read TGTGCCAGCAGCCTGGGGCCAGCTAACTATGGCTACACCTTC.

The chain combines TRBV13 with TRBJ2-7; no definite D call. V shed 5 bases and J shed 1 base, with 15 bases lying between them. Looked up from germline, CDR1 is PRHDT and CDR2 is FYEKMQ (reference sequence). The CDR3 totals 15 residues. The DNA of the CDR3 is TGTGCCAGCAGCCCCATTCGCAGGAATTCCTACGAGCAGTACTTC. Its protein is CASSPIRRNSYEQYF.

The rearrangement joins TRBV9 to TRBJ1-1, with 8 bases lining up with TRBD1. CDR3 length equals 15 residues. Germline CDR1 is SGDLS and CDR2 is YYNGEE. V lost 4 bases to trimming and J lost 5 bases; unmatched junction nucleotides: 10. The CDR3 here is CASSTNTGGGTEAFF. The CDR3 coding sequence is TGTGCCAGCAGCACAAACACAGGGGGAGGAACTGAAGCTTTCTTT.

This CDR3 reads CASSLDSSSYEQYF. In nucleotides, the CDR3 is TGTGCCAGCAGCCTGGACAGTAGCTCCTACGAGCAGTACTTC. V usage is TRBV3-1 (or the pseudogene TRBV3-2) and J usage is TRBJ2-7, with a tentative D call TRBD1 (6 bases). Trimming took off 4 bases at V and 0 bases at J, with 10 bases between the two ends. Germline values: CDR1 LGHDT, CDR2 YNNKEL (reference sequence). The CDR3 consists of 14 residues.